These T cell receptor beta chains were read from a single sample in a study of T cells in Graves' hyperthyroidism and ophthalmopathy. MiXCR, applied by TCRdb to the multiplex PCR reads, yields one record per CDR3 protein. The sample has roughly 110,000 distinct CDR3 sequences; 15% to 20% are singletons. Sequenced sample: blood. These receptors were collected from a woman in her forties or fifties with Graves' hyperthyroidism. The CDR3 runs from the conserved cysteine through the conserved F or W. The D gene is left open where the match is weak. Size is stated for part of the rows, as once, few or many counts, or as a class when the clone is expanded.

cdr3_length d_call j_call clone_size v_call cdr3_aa cdr3_nt
17 - TRBJ2-3 many TRBV29-1 CSAQRGIGGGSTDTQYF TGCAGCGCCCAAAGGGGTATCGGGGGCGGGAGCACAGATACGCAGTATTTT
15 TRBD1 TRBJ1-5 many TRBV19 CASSILGQTNQPQHF TGTGCCAGTAGTATCTTGGGACAGACAAATCAGCCCCAGCATTTT
13 - TRBJ1-3 many TRBV20-1 CSANHRAGNTIYF TGCAGTGCTAACCACAGGGCAGGAAACACCATATATTTT
17 TRBD2 TRBJ2-3 many TRBV11-2 CASSSLLAGQRSDTQYF TGTGCCAGCAGCTCCCTACTAGCGGGCCAGAGGTCGGATACGCAGTATTTT
14 TRBD1 TRBJ2-1 many TRBV2 CASSKGTAPPEQFF TGTGCCAGCAGCAAAGGGACAGCTCCCCCTGAGCAGTTCTTC
13 - TRBJ2-2 - TRBV28 CASSSLGPGELFF TGTGCCAGCAGTTCCCTAGGGCCCGGGGAGCTGTTTTTT
16 TRBD2 TRBJ2-3 - TRBV5-6 CASSMLAGGGTDTQYF TGTGCCAGCAGCATGCTAGCGGGAGGCGGCACAGATACGCAGTATTTT
15 - TRBJ2-1 many TRBV7-9 CASSLVRDQYNEQFF TGTGCCAGCAGCTTAGTCCGGGACCAGTACAATGAGCAGTTCTTC
13 TRBD2 TRBJ2-7 many TRBV20-1 CSARHSGAYEQYF TGCAGTGCTAGACATAGCGGGGCGTACGAGCAGTACTTC
20 TRBD1 TRBJ1-2 many TRBV7-9 CASSLAGGLRSDRASAGYTF TGTGCCAGCAGCTTAGCTGGGGGGCTTAGGTCCGACAGGGCATCGGCTGGCTACACCTTC
14 - TRBJ2-1 many TRBV20-1 CSARLPGSITEQFF TGCAGTGCTAGATTACCAGGGAGTATTACTGAGCAGTTCTTC
15 - TRBJ2-3 many TRBV27 CASSLSAGFTDTQYF TGTGCCAGCAGTTTATCAGCGGGCTTCACAGATACGCAGTATTTT
15 TRBD2 TRBJ2-1 - TRBV20-1 CSAPGTGTSFYEQFF TGCAGTGCCCCCGGGACCGGGACTAGCTTTTACGAGCAGTTCTTC
11 - TRBJ1-1 - TRBV30 CAWTTPVEAFF TGTGCCTGGACCACGCCGGTGGAGGCTTTCTTT
17 - TRBJ2-2 - TRBV11-2 CASSSSTDSANTGELFF TGTGCCAGCAGCTCGTCGACAGATTCCGCGAACACCGGGGAGCTGTTTTTT
13 TRBD2 TRBJ2-3 many TRBV20-1 CSARAWGLAGQYF TGCAGTGCTAGAGCGTGGGGACTAGCGGGACAGTATTTT
18 - TRBJ1-5 many TRBV6-1 CASSGGAGKIYSNQPQHF TGTGCCAGCAGCGGGGGGGCAGGGAAGATTTATAGCAATCAGCCCCAGCATTTT
15 TRBD1 TRBJ2-7 many TRBV27 CASSYQTGHSYEQYF TGTGCCAGCAGTTACCAGACAGGGCATTCCTACGAGCAGTACTTC
18 - TRBJ2-4 - TRBV20-1 CSARDPLDRLLAKNIQYF TGCAGTGCTAGAGATCCCCTCGACAGGCTTCTAGCCAAAAACATTCAGTACTTC
13 TRBD1 TRBJ1-1 many TRBV18 CASSPTGVTEAFF TGTGCCAGCTCACCTACAGGGGTCACTGAAGCTTTCTTT
15 - TRBJ2-7 many TRBV6-2/TRBV6-3 CASSYLGVSSSEQYF TGTGCCAGCAGTTACCTGGGGGTGTCTAGCTCCGAGCAGTACTTC
14 - TRBJ2-3 many TRBV12-3/TRBV12-4 CASSLRGGVDTQYF TGTGCCAGCAGTTTGAGGGGAGGCGTTGATACGCAGTATTTT
18 - TRBJ1-6 many TRBV11-3 CASSSLTRSFSYNSPLHF TGTGCCAGCAGCTCCCTCACTCGGTCCTTCTCCTATAATTCACCCCTCCACTTT
17 TRBD1 TRBJ1-6 few TRBV5-5 CASSYRTRGLLNSPLHF TGTGCCAGCAGCTATCGTACCAGGGGGCTTTTGAATTCACCCCTCCACTTT
12 - TRBJ1-1 - TRBV30 CAWSVWGDKAFF TGTGCCTGGAGTGTATGGGGGGACAAAGCTTTCTTT
16 TRBD2 TRBJ2-1 many TRBV10-1 CASSEDRAGGTNEQFF TGCGCCAGCAGTGAGGATCGAGCGGGGGGGACCAATGAGCAGTTCTTC
13 - TRBJ1-2 - TRBV2 CASSEAFWRGYTF TGTGCCAGCAGTGAAGCGTTCTGGCGTGGCTACACCTTC
14 - TRBJ2-1 many TRBV29-1 CSARAGQVKNEQFF TGCAGCGCACGAGCGGGACAGGTCAAAAATGAGCAGTTCTTC
13 TRBD2 TRBJ2-1 few TRBV6-5 CASSYRSGRDMVF TGTGCCAGCAGTTACCGTAGCGGGAGGGATATGGTCTTC
11 - TRBJ1-2 few TRBV12-3/TRBV12-4 CASLEGGGYTF TGTGCCAGCTTGGAGGGAGGTGGCTACACCTTC
14 - TRBJ2-5 many TRBV20-1 CSLSLDGFQETQYF TGCAGTTTATCCCTGGACGGGTTCCAAGAGACCCAGTACTTC
15 - TRBJ1-4 many TRBV11-2 CASSLASTANEKLFF TGTGCCAGCAGCTTAGCCAGCACGGCTAATGAAAAACTGTTTTTT
14 TRBD1 TRBJ2-3 few TRBV12-3/TRBV12-4 CASKRQGGPDTQYF TGTGCCAGCAAGAGACAGGGTGGCCCAGATACGCAGTATTTT
16 - TRBJ1-3 many TRBV7-9 CASRPRGTDSGNTIYF TGTGCCAGCAGACCGCGAGGAACCGACTCTGGAAACACCATATATTTT
16 - TRBJ1-5 - TRBV5-5 CASSLAAPPSNQPQHF TGTGCCAGCAGCTTGGCGGCTCCGCCGAGCAATCAGCCCCAGCATTTT
12 - TRBJ1-1 - TRBV20-1 CSSPRGGTEAFF TGCAGTTCACCCCGGGGTGGGACTGAAGCTTTCTTT
15 TRBD2 TRBJ2-1 many TRBV7-2 CASSLAGLAGNEQFF TGTGCCAGCAGCTTAGCCGGACTAGCGGGGAATGAGCAGTTCTTC
14 TRBD1 TRBJ1-1 many TRBV5-1 CASSPGQVNTEAFF TGCGCCAGCAGCCCGGGACAGGTGAACACTGAAGCTTTCTTT
13 - TRBJ1-6 many TRBV7-9 CASSYYVDSPLHF TGTGCCAGCAGTTATTACGTGGATTCACCCCTCCACTTT
12 - TRBJ2-7 many TRBV30 CAWSARIGEQYF TGTGCCTGGAGTGCCCGAATAGGGGAGCAGTACTTC
13 TRBD1 TRBJ1-5 many TRBV30 CAWSVHRGQPQHF TGTGCCTGGAGTGTACACAGGGGACAGCCCCAGCATTTT
14 TRBD1 TRBJ1-5 many TRBV20-1 CSAADRGYNQPQHF TGCAGTGCTGCGGACAGGGGGTACAATCAGCCCCAGCATTTT
15 - TRBJ2-1 - TRBV15 CAASRERVSYNEQFF TGTGCCGCCAGCAGAGAGCGGGTCTCCTACAATGAGCAGTTCTTC
14 - TRBJ1-5 many TRBV20-1 CSASLPGGNQPQHF TGCAGTGCTAGTTTACCTGGAGGTAATCAGCCCCAGCATTTT
14 TRBD2 TRBJ2-7 - TRBV19 CASSFSGRFYEQYF TGTGCCAGTAGTTTTAGCGGGAGATTCTACGAGCAGTACTTC
15 - TRBJ2-7 - TRBV2 CASSETRMARYEQYF TGTGCCAGCAGTGAAACCCGGATGGCCCGCTACGAGCAGTACTTC
14 - TRBJ2-1 few TRBV12-3/TRBV12-4 CASSPLDNTSGQFF TGTGCCAGCAGTCCCCTGGACAACACCTCAGGGCAGTTCTTC
15 TRBD2 TRBJ2-1 many TRBV29-1 CSVKLRLAGYNEQFF TGCAGCGTTAAGCTGAGGCTAGCGGGCTACAATGAGCAGTTCTTC